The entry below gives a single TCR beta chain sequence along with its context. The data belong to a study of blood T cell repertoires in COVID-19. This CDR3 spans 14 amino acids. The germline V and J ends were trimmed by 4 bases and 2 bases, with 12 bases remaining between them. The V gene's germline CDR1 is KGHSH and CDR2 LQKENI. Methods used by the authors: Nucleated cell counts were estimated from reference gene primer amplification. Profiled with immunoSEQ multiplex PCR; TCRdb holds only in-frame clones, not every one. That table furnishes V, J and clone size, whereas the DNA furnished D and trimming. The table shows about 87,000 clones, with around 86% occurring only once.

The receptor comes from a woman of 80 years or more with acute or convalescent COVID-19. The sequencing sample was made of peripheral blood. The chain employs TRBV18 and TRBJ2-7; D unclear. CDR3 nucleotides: TGTGCCAGCTCACAACGCGGTCCAGCCTACGAGCAGTACTTC. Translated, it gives CASSQRGPAYEQYF.